This TCR beta chain was captured by sequencing in a study of coeliac disease. The repertoire was sequenced with immunoSEQ multiplex PCR; TCRdb's copy has only in-frame clones and lacks some. The sample contains several thousand clones, around 69% of which appear only once. With V trimmed by 0 bases and J by 7 bases, 9 bases remained unmatched. This CDR3 region has 16 residues. Germline V gene sequence: CDR1 MDHEN, CDR2 SYDVKM. The source of this sequence is a man in his thirties or forties with celiac disease. The chain joins TRBV28 to TRBJ2-1, with 7 bases aligning to TRBD2. The sample was lamina propria lymphocytes from the gut. The CDR3 DNA sequence: TGTGCCAGCAGTTTATGGGGCGGGGGAAAGGGGAATGAGCAGTTCTTC. It translates to CASSLWGGGKGNEQFF.